This entry lists 7 T cell receptor beta chains sequenced from one sample in a study of blood T cell repertoires in COVID-19. The method was immunoSEQ multiplex PCR; TCRdb's version includes in-frame clones alone and lacks a portion of them. The sample gives some 42,000 clones, 85% of which show up once; less than 7% is in the top ten. Sequenced sample: peripheral blood. These receptor sequences come from a man aged 50-59 years with active COVID-19.

This chain uses TRBV11-3 with TRBJ2-2; 7 bases line up with TRBD2. From germline, CDR1 is SGHNT and CDR2 YENEEA. Unmatched junction bases numbered 10, after V lost 5 bases and J lost 4 bases. This CDR3 is built from 16 residues. The DNA of the CDR3 is TGTGCCAGCAGCCCCCCTGCGGGGGTGGGCACCGGGGAGCTGTTTTTT. Residues: CASSPPAGVGTGELFF.

This clone was picked up one time. The rearrangement uses TRBV7-6 and TRBJ1-6, with D perhaps matching TRBD1 (6 bases). In germline, CDR1 is SGHVS, CDR2 FNYEAQ. The CDR3 is 15 amino acids. The V end was cut by 1 base, the J end by 9 bases, with 13 bases between. The CDR3 nucleotides are TGTGCCAGCAGCTTAGGGGGGCAGCGGGGTTCACCCCTCCACTTT. Protein: CASSLGGQRGSPLHF.

The V gene is TRBV3-1 (or the pseudogene TRBV3-2), the J gene TRBJ1-1; D is perhaps TRBD1 (5 bases). The CDR3 is 14 amino acids. V gave up 5 bases and J gave up 4 bases, with 14 bases separating them. Germline V gives CDR1 LGHDT, CDR2 YNNKEL (reference sequence). The DNA for the CDR3 is TGTGCCAGCAGCGCCAGGGTTTCGGGCACTGAAGCTTTCTTT. This translates into CASSARVSGTEAFF.

The chain carries TRBV3-1 (or the pseudogene TRBV3-2) and TRBJ2-3; D is undetermined. The V gene lost 1 base and the J gene lost 6 bases, with 17 bases spanning the gap. Germline lookup yields CDR1 LGHDT and CDR2 YNNKEL (reference sequence). This CDR3 spans 16 amino acids. The CDR3 DNA follows: TGTGCCAGCAGCCAAGGGAGACTGTCCCGTGGGGATACGCAGTATTTT. Amino acid sequence: CASSQGRLSRGDTQYF.

This chain uses TRBV9 with TRBJ1-3; tentatively, D is TRBD1 (5 bases). Germline values: CDR1 SGDLS, CDR2 YYNGEE. The CDR3 sequence is 14 residues long. Deletions cut 0 bases from V and 1 base from J, with 5 bases between. DNA for the CDR3: TGTGCCAGCAGCGTAGAGGGGTCTGGAAACACCATATATTTT. Protein product: CASSVEGSGNTIYF.

This clone was found once. The V gene is TRBV7-2, the J gene TRBJ2-4, with 7 bases lining up with TRBD1. The CDR3 sequence is 14 residues long. CDR1 is SGHTA, CDR2 FQGNSA, per germline. Unmatched junction bases numbered 5, after V lost 3 bases and J lost 6 bases. CDR3 DNA sequence: TGTGCCAGCAGCTTGGGGACAGAGAGAAACATTCAGTACTTC. Its protein product is CASSLGTERNIQYF.

This chain links TRBV11-2 with TRBJ2-7; 10 bases are a match to TRBD2. This CDR3 spans 14 amino acids. The germline V gene has CDR1 SGHAT and CDR2 FQNNGV. Trimming at V came to 4 bases and at J to 3 bases, leaving 3 bases not matched to a gene. CDR3 region: CASSSLAGVYEQYF. The CDR3 nucleotides are TGTGCCAGCAGCTCCCTAGCGGGGGTCTACGAGCAGTACTTC.